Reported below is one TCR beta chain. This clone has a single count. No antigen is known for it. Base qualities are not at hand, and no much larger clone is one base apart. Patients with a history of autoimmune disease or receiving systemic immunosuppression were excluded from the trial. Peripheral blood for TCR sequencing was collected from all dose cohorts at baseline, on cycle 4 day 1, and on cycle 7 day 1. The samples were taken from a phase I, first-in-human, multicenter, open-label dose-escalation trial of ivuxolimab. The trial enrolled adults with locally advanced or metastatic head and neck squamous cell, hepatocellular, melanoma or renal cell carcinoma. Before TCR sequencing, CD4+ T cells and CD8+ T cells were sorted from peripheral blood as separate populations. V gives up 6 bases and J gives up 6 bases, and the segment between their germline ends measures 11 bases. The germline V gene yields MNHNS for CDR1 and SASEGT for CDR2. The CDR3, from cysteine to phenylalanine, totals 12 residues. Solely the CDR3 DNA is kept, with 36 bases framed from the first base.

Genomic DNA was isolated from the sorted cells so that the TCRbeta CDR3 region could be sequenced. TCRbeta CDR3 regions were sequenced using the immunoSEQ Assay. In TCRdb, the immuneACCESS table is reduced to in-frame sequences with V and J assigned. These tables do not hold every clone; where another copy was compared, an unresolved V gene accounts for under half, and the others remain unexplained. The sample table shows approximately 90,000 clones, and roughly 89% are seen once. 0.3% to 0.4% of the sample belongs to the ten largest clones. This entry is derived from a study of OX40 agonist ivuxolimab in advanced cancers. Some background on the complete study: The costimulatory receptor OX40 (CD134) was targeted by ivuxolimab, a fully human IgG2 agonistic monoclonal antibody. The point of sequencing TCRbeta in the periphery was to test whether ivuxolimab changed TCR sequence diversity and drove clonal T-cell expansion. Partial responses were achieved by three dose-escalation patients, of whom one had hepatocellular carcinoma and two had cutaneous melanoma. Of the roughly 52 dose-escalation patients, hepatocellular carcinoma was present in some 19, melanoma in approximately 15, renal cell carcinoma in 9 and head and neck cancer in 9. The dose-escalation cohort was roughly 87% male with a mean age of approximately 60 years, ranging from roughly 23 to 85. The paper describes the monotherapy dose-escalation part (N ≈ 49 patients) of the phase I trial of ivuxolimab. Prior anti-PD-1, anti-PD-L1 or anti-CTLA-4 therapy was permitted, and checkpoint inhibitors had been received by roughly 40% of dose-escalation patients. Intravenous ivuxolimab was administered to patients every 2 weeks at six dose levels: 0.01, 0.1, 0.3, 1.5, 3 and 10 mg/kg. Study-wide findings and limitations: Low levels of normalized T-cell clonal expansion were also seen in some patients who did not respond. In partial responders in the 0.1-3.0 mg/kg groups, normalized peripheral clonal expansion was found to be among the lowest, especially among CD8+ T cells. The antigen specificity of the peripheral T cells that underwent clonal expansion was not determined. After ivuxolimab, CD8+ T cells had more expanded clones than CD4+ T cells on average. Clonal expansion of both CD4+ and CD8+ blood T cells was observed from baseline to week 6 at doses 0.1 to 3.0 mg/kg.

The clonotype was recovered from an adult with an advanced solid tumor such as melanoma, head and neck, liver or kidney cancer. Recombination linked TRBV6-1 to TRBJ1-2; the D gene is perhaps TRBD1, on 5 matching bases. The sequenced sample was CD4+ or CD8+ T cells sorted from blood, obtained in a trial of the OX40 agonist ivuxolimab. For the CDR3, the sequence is CASRRGIDGYTF. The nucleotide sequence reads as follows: TGTGCCAGCAGGAGGGGCATTGATGGCTACACCTTC.